This TCR beta chain came from a study of Ad26.COV2.S vaccination and SARS-CoV-2 variants. On the study more broadly: By the intramuscular route, Ad26.COV2.S was given once, or twice 56 days apart.

TCRdb's table, derived via immunoSEQ multiplex PCR, lists solely in-frame clones and lacks some. This table has hundreds of thousands of clones, around 88% appearing once. Trimming cost V 6 bases and J 4 bases, with 16 bases left between them. Germline values: CDR1 MDHEN, CDR2 SYDVKM. This CDR3 is 14 amino acids long. The study, taken as a whole, reports: Substantial breadth in spike-specific CD8+ and CD4+ T cell responses was reportedly seen after vaccination. Non-spike TCR breadth did not differ much between vaccine and placebo recipients.

With regard to this clone: Its specificity is unknown.

The treatment here: roughly 18 received Ad26.COV2.S at low or high dose, single or two shots; roughly five received placebo; per-sample allocation not given. Specimens were obtained on day 63 following the first vaccine or placebo injection. This adult donor, from Boston, was 18-55 years old. J is TRBJ2-7 and V is TRBV28, with D possibly being TRBD2 (5 bases). Sequences were derived from peripheral blood, sampled in a trial of Ad26.COV2.S vaccine versus placebo. This receptor was identified in a person aged 18-65 years who received the Ad26.COV2.S COVID-19 vaccine or a placebo. The CDR3 is CASSPTGRGYEQYF. The CDR3 DNA reads as TGTGCCAGCAGCCCGACGGGGAGAGGATACGAGCAGTACTTC. Drawing the rest from reference TRBV28 and TRBJ2-7, the complete variable domain is DVKVTQSSRYLVKRTGEKVFLECVQDMDHENMFWYRQDPGLGLRLIYFSYDVKMKEKGDIPEGYSVSREKKERFSLILESASTNQTSMYLCASSPTGRGYEQYFGPGTRLTVT.